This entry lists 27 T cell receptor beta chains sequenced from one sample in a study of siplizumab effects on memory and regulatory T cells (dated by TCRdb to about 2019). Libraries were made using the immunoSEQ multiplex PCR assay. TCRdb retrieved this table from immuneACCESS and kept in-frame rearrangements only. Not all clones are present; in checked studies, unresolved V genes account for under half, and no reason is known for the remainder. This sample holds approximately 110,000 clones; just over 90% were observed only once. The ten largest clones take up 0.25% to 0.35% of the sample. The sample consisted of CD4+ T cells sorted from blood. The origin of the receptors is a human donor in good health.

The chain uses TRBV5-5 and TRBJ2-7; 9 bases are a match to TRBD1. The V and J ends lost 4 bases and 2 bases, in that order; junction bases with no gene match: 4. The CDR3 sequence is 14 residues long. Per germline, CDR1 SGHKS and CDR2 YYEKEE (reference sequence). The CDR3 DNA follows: TGTGCCAGCAGCCACGGGGACAGGGCCTACGAGCAGTACTTC. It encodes CASSHGDRAYEQYF.

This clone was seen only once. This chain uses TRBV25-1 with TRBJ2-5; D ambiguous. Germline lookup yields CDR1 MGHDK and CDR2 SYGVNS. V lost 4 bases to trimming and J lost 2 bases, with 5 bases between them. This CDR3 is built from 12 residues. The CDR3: CASSGRQETQYF. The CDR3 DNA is TGTGCCAGCAGTGGCAGACAAGAGACCCAGTACTTC.

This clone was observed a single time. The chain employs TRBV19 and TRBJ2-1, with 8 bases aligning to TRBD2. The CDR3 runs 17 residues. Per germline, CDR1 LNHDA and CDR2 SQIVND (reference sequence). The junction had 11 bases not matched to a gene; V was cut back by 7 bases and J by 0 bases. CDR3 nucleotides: TGTGCCAGTACCCCATCACTAGCGGCGAGCTCCTACAATGAGCAGTTCTTC. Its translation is CASTPSLAASSYNEQFF.

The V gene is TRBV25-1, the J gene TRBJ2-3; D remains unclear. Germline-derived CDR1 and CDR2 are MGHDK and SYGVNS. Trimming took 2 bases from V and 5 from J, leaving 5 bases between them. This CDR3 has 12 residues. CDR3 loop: CASSEERDTQYF. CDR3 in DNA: TGTGCCAGCAGTGAAGAACGAGATACGCAGTATTTT.

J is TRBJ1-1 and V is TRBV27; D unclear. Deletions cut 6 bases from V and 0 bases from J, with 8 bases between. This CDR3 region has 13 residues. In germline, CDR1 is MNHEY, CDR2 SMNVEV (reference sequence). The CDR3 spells CASRQKMNTEAFF. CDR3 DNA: TGTGCCAGCAGACAGAAAATGAACACTGAAGCTTTCTTT.

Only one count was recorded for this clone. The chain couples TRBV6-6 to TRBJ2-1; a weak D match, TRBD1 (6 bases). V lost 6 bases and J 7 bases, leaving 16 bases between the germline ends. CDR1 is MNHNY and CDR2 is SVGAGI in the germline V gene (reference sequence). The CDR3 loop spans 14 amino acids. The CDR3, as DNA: TGTGCCAGCAGATCTACCGAAGGGGGTAATGAGCAGTTCTTC. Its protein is CASRSTEGGNEQFF.

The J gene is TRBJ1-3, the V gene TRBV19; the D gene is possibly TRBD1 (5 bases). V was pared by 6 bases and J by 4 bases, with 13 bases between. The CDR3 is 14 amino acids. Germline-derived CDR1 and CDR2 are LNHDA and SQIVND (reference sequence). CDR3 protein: CASRPGLSGNTIYF. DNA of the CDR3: TGTGCCAGTAGACCGGGACTTTCAGGAAACACCATATATTTT.

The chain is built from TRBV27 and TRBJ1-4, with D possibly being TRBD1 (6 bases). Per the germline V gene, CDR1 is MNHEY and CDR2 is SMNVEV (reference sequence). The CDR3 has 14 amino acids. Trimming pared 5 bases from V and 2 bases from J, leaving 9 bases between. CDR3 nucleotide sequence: TGTGCCAGCAGTCCACAGGGTACTAATGAAAAACTGTTTTTT. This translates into CASSPQGTNEKLFF.

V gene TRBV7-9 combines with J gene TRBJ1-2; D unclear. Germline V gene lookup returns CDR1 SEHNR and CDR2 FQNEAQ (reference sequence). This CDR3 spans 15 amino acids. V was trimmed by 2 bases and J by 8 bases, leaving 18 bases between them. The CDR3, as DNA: TGTGCCAGCAGCTTAATTGGGCAGAATTTTCGGGGCTACACCTTC. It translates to CASSLIGQNFRGYTF.

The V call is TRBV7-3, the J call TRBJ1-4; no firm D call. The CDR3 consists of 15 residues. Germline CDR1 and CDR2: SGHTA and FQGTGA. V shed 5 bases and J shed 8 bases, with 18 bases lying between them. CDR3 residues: CASSPPVEAEEKLFF. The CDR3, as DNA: TGTGCCAGCAGCCCCCCCGTAGAGGCCGAGGAAAAACTGTTTTTT.

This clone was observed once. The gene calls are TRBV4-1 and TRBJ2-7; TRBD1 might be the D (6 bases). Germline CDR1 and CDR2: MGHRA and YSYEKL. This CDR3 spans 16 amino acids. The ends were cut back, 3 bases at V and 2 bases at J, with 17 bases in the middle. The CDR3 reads CASSQIGQSRTYEQYF. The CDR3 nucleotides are TGCGCCAGCAGCCAGATCGGACAGAGTCGAACCTACGAGCAGTACTTC.

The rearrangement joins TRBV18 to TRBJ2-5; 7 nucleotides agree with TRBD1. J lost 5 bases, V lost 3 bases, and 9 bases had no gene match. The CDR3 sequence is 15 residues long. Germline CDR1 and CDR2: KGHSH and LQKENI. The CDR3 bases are TGTGCCAGCTCACCTGCAGACAGGGAGAGGGAGACCCAGTACTTC. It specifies CASSPADRERETQYF. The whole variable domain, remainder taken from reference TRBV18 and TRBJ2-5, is NAGVMQNPRHLVRRRGQEARLRCSPMKGHSHVYWYRQLPEEGLKFMVYLQKENIIDESGMPKERFSAEFPKEGPSILRIQQVVRGDSAAYFCASSPADRERETQYFGPGTRLLVL.

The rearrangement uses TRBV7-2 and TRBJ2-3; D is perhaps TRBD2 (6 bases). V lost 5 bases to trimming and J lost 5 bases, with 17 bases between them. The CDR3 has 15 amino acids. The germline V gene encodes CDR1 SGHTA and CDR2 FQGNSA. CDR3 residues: CASSLGLVGIDTQYF. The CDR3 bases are TGTGCCAGCAGCCTGGGACTTGTCGGGATAGATACGCAGTATTTT.

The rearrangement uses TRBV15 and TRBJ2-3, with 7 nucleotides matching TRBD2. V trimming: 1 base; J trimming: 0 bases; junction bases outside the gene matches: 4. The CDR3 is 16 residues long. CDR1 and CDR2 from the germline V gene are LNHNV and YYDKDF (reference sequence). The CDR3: CATSRAGTTSTDTQYF. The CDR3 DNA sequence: TGTGCCACCAGCAGAGCCGGGACTACGAGCACAGATACGCAGTATTTT.

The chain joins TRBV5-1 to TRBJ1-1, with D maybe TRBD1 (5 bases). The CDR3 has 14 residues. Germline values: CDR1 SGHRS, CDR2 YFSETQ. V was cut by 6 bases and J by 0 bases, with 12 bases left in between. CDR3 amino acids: CASKGQDVNTEAFF. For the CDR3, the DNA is TGCGCCAGCAAGGGGCAGGACGTGAACACTGAAGCTTTCTTT.

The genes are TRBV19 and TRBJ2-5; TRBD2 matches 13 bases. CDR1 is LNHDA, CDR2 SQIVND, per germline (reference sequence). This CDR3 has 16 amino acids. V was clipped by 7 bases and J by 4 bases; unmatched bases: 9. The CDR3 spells CASKYAGTSGTETQYF. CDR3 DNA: TGTGCCAGTAAATACGCTGGGACTAGCGGGACAGAGACCCAGTACTTC.

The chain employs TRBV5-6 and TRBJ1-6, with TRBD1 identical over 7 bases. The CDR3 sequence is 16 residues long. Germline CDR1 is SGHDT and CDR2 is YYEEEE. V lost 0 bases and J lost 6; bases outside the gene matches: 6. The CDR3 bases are TGTGCCAGCAGCTTGGACAGGGGCTTTACTAATTCACCCCTCCACTTT. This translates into CASSLDRGFTNSPLHF.

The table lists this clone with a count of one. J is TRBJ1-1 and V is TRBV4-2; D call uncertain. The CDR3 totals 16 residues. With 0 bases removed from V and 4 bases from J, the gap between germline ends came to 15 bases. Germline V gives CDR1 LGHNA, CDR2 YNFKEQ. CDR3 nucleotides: TGTGCCAGCAGCCAAGATAACAGTGTCAGGAGCACTGAAGCTTTCTTT. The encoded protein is CASSQDNSVRSTEAFF.

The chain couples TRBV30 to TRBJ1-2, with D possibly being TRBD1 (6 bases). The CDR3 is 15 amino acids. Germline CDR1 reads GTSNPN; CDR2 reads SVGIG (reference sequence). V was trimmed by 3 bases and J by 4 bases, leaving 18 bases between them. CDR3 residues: CAWSPHPQGGYGYTF. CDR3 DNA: TGTGCCTGGAGCCCCCACCCACAGGGCGGCTATGGCTACACCTTC. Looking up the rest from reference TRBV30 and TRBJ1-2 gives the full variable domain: SQTIHQWPATLVQPVGSPLSLECTVEGTSNPNLYWYRQAAGRGLQLLFYSVGIGQISSEVPQNLSASRPQDRQFILSSKKLLLSDSGFYLCAWSPHPQGGYGYTFGSGTRLTVV.

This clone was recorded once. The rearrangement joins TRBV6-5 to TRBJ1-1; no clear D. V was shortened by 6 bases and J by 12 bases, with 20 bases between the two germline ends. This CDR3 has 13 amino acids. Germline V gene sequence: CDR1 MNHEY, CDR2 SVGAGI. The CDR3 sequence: CASSEPGLVRSFF. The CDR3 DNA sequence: TGTGCCAGCAGCGAACCGGGATTAGTTAGATCTTTCTTT.

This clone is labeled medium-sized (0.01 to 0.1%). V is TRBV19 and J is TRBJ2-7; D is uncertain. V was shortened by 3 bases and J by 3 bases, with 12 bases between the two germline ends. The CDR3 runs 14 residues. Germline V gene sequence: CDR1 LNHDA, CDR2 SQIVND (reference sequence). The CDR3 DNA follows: TGTGCCAGTAGTATCACTGGGATCAGCTACGAGCAGTACTTC. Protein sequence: CASSITGISYEQYF.

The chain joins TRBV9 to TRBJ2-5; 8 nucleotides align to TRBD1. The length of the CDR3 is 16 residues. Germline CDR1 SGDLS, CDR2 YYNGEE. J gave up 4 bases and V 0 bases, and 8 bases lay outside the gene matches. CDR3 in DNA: TGTGCCAGCAGCGTAGGACAGGGGCTGGTCAGAGAGACCCAGTACTTC. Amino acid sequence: CASSVGQGLVRETQYF. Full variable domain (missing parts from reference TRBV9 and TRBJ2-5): DSGVTQTPKHLITATGQRVTLRCSPRSGDLSVYWYQQSLDQGLQFLIQYYNGEERAKGNILERFSAQQFPDLHSELNLSSLELGDSALYFCASSVGQGLVRETQYFGPGTRLLVL.

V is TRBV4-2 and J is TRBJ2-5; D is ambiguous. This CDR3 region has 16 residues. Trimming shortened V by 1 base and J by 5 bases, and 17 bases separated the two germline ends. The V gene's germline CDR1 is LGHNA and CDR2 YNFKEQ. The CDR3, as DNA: TGTGCCAGCAGCCAAGGATCCCGGTCTAGTGGGGAGACCCAGTACTTC. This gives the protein CASSQGSRSSGETQYF.

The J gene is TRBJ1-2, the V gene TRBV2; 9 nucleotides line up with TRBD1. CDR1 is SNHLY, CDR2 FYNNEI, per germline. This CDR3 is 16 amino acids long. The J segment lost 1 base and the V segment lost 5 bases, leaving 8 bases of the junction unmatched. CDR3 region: CASSRDRGVFNYGYTF. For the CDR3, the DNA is TGTGCCAGCAGTAGAGACAGGGGGGTCTTTAACTATGGCTACACCTTC. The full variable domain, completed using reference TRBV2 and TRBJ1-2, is EPEVTQTPSHQVTQMGQEVILRCVPISNHLYFYWYRQILGQKVEFLVSFYNNEISEKSEIFDDQFSVERPDGSNFTLKIRSTKLEDSAMYFCASSRDRGVFNYGYTFGSGTRLTVV.

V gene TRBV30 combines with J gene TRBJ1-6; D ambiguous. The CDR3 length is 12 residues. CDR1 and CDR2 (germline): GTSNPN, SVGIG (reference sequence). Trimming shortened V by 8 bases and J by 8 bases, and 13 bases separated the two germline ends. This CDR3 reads CAGTDPYSPLHF. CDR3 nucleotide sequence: TGTGCCGGAACCGACCCTTATTCACCCCTCCACTTT.

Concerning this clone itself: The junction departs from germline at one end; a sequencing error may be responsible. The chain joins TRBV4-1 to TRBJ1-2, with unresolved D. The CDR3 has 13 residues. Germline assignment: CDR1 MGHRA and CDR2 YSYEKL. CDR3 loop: CASSQEIHYGYTF. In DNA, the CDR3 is TGCGCCAGCAGTCAAGAAATCCACTATGGCTACACCTTC.

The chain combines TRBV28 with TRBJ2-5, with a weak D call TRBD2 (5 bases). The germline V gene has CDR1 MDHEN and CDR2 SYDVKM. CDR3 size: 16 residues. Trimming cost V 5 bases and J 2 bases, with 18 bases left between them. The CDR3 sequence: CASSALGKRNQETQYF. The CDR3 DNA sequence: TGTGCCAGCAGTGCCTTGGGCAAGCGGAATCAAGAGACCCAGTACTTC.